The rows below give T cell receptor beta chains drawn from one sample of a study of vaccination and CD4 T cells after COVID-19. The antigens these receptors bind are not known. TCRdb recomputed calls from the PCR reads with MiXCR, one row per CDR3 protein. The data hold about 14,000 distinct CDR3 sequences, with 25% to 30% observed a single time. The sequenced material came from CD4+ T cells from blood, cultured in vitro. These TCRs come from a human donor who had recovered from COVID-19. The CDR3 runs from the conserved cysteine through the conserved F or W. Fields, in order: J gene, D gene, V gene, clone size, CDR3 DNA, CDR3 protein. D genes are given only for firm matches. Part of the rows lack a size; the others show once, few, many or a class for expanded clones.

>TRBJ1-2|TRBD1|TRBV12-3/TRBV12-4|-
TGTGCCAGCAGTTTAGCGCTAAAGGGCAGGGGGCTAGGCTACACCTTC
CASSLALKGRGLGYTF
>TRBJ1-1|TRBD1|TRBV19|-
TGTGCCAGTAGTATACGTCCAGGGGGCTCCCCCTACACTGAAGCTTTCTTT
CASSIRPGGSPYTEAFF
>TRBJ2-1|TRBD2|TRBV20-1|-
TGCAGTGCTTTCTACACTAGCGGGGGCTCCTACAATGAGCAGTTCTTC
CSAFYTSGGSYNEQFF
>TRBJ2-2|TRBD1|TRBV12-3/TRBV12-4|few
TGTGCCAGCAGGGACAGGGGAGAAACCGGGGAGCTGTTTTTT
CASRDRGETGELFF
>TRBJ2-5|TRBD2|TRBV28|few
TGTGCCAGCAGTTCCCCGGGACTACTCCAAGAGACCCAGTACTTC
CASSSPGLLQETQYF
>TRBJ1-5|-|TRBV10-2|medium-sized
TGCGCCAGCAGTGAGCCGGGACCTCAGCCCCAGCATTTT
CASSEPGPQPQHF
>TRBJ1-3|-|TRBV6-2/TRBV6-3|medium-sized
TGTGCCAGCAGTCCTCTAGGGCCGCAGACCGGAAACACCATATATTTT
CASSPLGPQTGNTIYF
>TRBJ2-1|-|TRBV30|once
TGTGCCTGGAGTGTCCAGTCCTACAATGAGCAGTTCTTC
CAWSVQSYNEQFF
>TRBJ1-1|-|TRBV19|-
TGTGCCAGTAGTGCCGCGGGGGGGTTCACTGAAGCTTTCTTT
CASSAAGGFTEAFF
>TRBJ1-1|-|TRBV12-3/TRBV12-4|-
TGTGCCAGCCTACCCCGGGGGGGCACTGAAGCTTTCTTT
CASLPRGGTEAFF
>TRBJ2-7|-|TRBV30|-
TGTGCCTGGAAGGGGCCGGGTTACGAGCAGTACTTC
CAWKGPGYEQYF
>TRBJ2-7|TRBD2|TRBV7-2|-
TGTGCCAGCGGACGAACTAGCGGGGGTCGTCAGTACTTC
CASGRTSGGRQYF
>TRBJ1-6|-|TRBV30|few
TGTGCCTGGAGGCGACAGGCCAATTCACCCCTCCACTTT
CAWRRQANSPLHF
>TRBJ1-1|TRBD1|TRBV27|few
TGTGCCAGCCATAGGACAGGGGGCGGTGAAGCTTTCTTT
CASHRTGGGEAFF
>TRBJ2-2|-|TRBV12-3/TRBV12-4|-
TGTGCCAGCAGTTTACGCAGGGACACCGGGGAGCTGTTTTTT
CASSLRRDTGELFF
>TRBJ1-2|-|TRBV7-9|-
TGTGCCAGCAGCCGGCGGGGGGGCTATGGCTACACCTTC
CASSRRGGYGYTF
>TRBJ1-2|-|TRBV2|few
TGTGCCAGCAGTGAAGATACAGGACGGGTGGAGGGCTACACCTTC
CASSEDTGRVEGYTF
>TRBJ2-2|-|TRBV6-1|few
TGTGCCAGCTCCAAGACCGATACCGGGGAGCTGTTTTTT
CASSKTDTGELFF
>TRBJ2-3|-|TRBV7-9|-
TGTGCCAGCAGCTCCGATGGGCAGGGGAGCACAGATACGCAGTATTTT
CASSSDGQGSTDTQYF
>TRBJ2-5|-|TRBV5-4|-
TGTGCCAGCAGTTATCCTGCTATGGAGACCCAGTACTTC
CASSYPAMETQYF
>TRBJ2-5|-|TRBV20-1|medium-sized
TGCAGTGCCGGAGTGGGGAGGGAGACCCAGTACTTC
CSAGVGRETQYF
>TRBJ1-2|TRBD1|TRBV6-1|-
TGTGCCAGCAGTGTCAGACAGGGCAGATATGGCTACACCTTC
CASSVRQGRYGYTF
>TRBJ1-5|TRBD1|TRBV6-9|-
TGTGCCAGCAGTTGGTCCGGACAGGGAATAACCGTTAACATCAATCAGCCCCAGCATTTT
CASSWSGQGITVNINQPQHF
>TRBJ2-7|TRBD2|TRBV5-1|few
TGCGCCAGCAGCTTGGCGGGGGGTGTCTACGAGCAGTACTTC
CASSLAGGVYEQYF
>TRBJ2-1|TRBD2|TRBV19|few
TGTGCCAGTAGTCCGGGCGGGGGGGCCCGAGGGCAGTTCTTC
CASSPGGGARGQFF
>TRBJ1-1|-|TRBV7-9|-
TGTGCCAGCAGCTTAGAGGCACCAAACACTGAAGCTTTCTTT
CASSLEAPNTEAFF
>TRBJ1-3|-|TRBV25-1|-
TGTGCCAGCAGCTCGAAGGGAGCTGGAAACACCATATATTTT
CASSSKGAGNTIYF
>TRBJ2-5|TRBD2|TRBV5-1|-
TGCGCCAGCAGTGGACTAGCGGGGGCTCAAGAGACCCAGTACTTC
CASSGLAGAQETQYF
>TRBJ1-1|-|TRBV6-1|-
TGTGCCAGCAGCTCAAATCGGGGCAGAATGTTTAGTGGGGACACTGAAGCTTTCTTT
CASSSNRGRMFSGDTEAFF
>TRBJ1-5|-|TRBV6-2/TRBV6-3|medium-sized
TGTGCCAGCCCGGTGTCGGGGGTGGGCGATCAGCCCCAGCATTTT
CASPVSGVGDQPQHF
>TRBJ2-3|-|TRBV9|-
TGTGCCAGCAGCGTAGCTATGATCAGGGGCACAGATACGCAGTATTTT
CASSVAMIRGTDTQYF
>TRBJ2-2|-|TRBV6-1|-
TGTGCCAGCAGTCTTATGGAGTTGAACACCGGGGAGCTGTTTTTT
CASSLMELNTGELFF
>TRBJ1-1|-|TRBV20-1|-
TGCAGTGCACGGGGGGGGAACACTGAAGCTTTCTTT
CSARGGNTEAFF
>TRBJ1-5|TRBD1|TRBV6-2/TRBV6-3|-
TGTGCCAGTCTTAGGGACAGGCTCACGAGCAATCAGTCCCAGCATTTT
CASLRDRLTSNQSQHF
>TRBJ2-5|TRBD2|TRBV3-1|-
TGTGCCAGCAGCCAAGATTGGCAGCGGGGCGCAAGGGAGACCCAGTACTTC
CASSQDWQRGARETQYF
>TRBJ2-3|TRBD2|TRBV11-3|-
TGTGCCAGCAGCTCCCCCAGCGGGGGGATCGCAGATACGCAGTATTTT
CASSSPSGGIADTQYF
>TRBJ2-2|-|TRBV3-1|-
TGTGCCAGCAGCCCACGCGAAGGGGTAGGCGGGGAGCTGTTTTTT
CASSPREGVGGELFF